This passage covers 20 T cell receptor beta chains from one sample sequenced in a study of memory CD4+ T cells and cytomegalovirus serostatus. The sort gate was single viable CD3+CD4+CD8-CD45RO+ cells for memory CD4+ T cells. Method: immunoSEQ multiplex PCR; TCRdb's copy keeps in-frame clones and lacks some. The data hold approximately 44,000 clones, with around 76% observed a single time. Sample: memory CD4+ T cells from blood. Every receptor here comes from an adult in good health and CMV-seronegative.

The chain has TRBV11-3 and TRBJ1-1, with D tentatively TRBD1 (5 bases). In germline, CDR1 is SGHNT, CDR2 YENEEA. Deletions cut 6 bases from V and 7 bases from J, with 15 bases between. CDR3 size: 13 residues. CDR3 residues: CASRLTGLGEAFF. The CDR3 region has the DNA TGTGCCAGCAGACTGACGGGGCTGGGTGAAGCTTTCTTT.

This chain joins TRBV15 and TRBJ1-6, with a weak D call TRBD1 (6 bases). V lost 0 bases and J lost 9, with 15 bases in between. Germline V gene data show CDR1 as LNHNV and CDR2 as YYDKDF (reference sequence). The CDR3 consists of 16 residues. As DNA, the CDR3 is TGTGCCACCAGCAGAGATCTGGGGGGCAGAGGTTCACCCCTCCACTTT. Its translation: CATSRDLGGRGSPLHF.

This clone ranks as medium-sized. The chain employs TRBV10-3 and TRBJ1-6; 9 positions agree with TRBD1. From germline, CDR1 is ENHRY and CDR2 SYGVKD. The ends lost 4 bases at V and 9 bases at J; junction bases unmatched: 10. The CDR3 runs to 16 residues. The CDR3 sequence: CAISAQPGQGGSPLHF. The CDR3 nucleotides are TGTGCCATCAGTGCGCAACCGGGACAGGGAGGTTCACCCCTCCACTTT.

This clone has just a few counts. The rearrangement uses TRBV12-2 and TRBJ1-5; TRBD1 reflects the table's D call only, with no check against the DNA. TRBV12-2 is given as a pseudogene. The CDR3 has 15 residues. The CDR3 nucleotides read TGTGCAAGTCGCCTCTACAGGGCCGGGGATCAGCCCCAGCATTTT. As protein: CASRLYRAGDQPQHF.

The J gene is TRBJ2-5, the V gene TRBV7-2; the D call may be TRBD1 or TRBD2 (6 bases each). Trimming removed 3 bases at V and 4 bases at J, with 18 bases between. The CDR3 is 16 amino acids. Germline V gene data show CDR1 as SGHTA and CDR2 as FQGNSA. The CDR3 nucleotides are TGTGCCAGCAGCTTTCGGCCGGGGGCCTGGAGAGAGACCCAGTACTTC. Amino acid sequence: CASSFRPGAWRETQYF.

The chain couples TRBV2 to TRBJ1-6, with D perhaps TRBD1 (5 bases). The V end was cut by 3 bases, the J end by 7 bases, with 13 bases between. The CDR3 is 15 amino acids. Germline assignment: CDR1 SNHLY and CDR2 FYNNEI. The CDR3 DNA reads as TGTGCCAGCAGTGAGGCCAGGGTCGGAAATTCACCCCTCCACTTT. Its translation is CASSEARVGNSPLHF.

The CDR3 is CASSSGTETGELFF. CDR3 in DNA: TGTGCCAGCAGCTCCGGGACCGAGACCGGGGAGCTGTTTTTT. The chain links TRBV6-5 to TRBJ2-2; either TRBD1 or TRBD2 may supply D (5 bases each). CDR1 is MNHEY and CDR2 is SVGAGI in the germline V gene. The CDR3 runs 14 residues. V lost 6 bases, J lost 5 bases, and 13 bases lay in between.

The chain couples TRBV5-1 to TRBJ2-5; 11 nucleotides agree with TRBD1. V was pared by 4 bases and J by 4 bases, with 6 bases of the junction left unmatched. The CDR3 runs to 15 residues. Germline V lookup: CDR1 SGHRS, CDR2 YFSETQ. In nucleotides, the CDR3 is TGCGCCAGCAGCCCGTGGACAGGGGGCGGAGAGACCCAGTACTTC. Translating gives CASSPWTGGGETQYF.

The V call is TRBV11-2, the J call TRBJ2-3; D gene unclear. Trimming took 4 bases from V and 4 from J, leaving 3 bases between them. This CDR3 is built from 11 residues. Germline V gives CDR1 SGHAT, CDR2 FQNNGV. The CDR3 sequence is CASSSSDTQYF. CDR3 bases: TGTGCCAGCAGCTCGTCAGATACGCAGTATTTT.

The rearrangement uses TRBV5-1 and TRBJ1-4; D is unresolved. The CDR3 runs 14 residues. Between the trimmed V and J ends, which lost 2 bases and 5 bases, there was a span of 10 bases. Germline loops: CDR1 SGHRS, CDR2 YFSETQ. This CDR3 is CASSFFGENEKLFF. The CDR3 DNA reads TGCGCCAGCAGCTTCTTCGGCGAAAATGAAAAACTGTTTTTT.

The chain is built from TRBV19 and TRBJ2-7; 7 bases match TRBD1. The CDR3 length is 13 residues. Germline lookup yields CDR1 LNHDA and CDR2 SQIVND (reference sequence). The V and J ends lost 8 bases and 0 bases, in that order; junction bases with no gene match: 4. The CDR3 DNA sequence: TGTGCCAGTCGGGACAGTACCTCCTACGAGCAGTACTTC. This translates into CASRDSTSYEQYF.

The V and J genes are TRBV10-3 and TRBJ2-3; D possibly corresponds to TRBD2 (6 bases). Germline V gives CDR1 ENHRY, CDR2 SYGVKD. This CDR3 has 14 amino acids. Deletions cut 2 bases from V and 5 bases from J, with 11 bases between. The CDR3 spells CAISEPRGLDTQYF. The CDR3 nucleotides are TGTGCCATCAGTGAGCCACGGGGGTTAGATACGCAGTATTTT.

The CDR3 nucleotides are TGTGCCAGCAGCTTGGCCTTGGGAGGGATGAGTAACGAGCAGTACTTC. Encoded protein: CASSLALGGMSNEQYF. The V call is TRBV5-6, the J call TRBJ2-7; TRBD2 agrees at 7 bases. Germline-derived CDR1 and CDR2 are SGHDT and YYEEEE. V gave up 0 bases and J gave up 5 bases; unmatched junction bases: 11. The CDR3 extends over 16 amino acids.

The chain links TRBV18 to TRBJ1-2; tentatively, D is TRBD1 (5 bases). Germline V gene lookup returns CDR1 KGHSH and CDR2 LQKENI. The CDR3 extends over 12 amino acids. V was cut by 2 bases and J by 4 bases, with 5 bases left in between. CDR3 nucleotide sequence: TGTGCCAGCTCACCAGGGGCCTATGGCTACACCTTC. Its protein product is CASSPGAYGYTF.

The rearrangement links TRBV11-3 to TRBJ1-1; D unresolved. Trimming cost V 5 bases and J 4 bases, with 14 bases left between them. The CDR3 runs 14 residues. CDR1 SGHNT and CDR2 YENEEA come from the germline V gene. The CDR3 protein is CASSALGGGTEAFF. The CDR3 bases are TGTGCCAGCAGCGCCCTGGGCGGAGGCACTGAAGCTTTCTTT.

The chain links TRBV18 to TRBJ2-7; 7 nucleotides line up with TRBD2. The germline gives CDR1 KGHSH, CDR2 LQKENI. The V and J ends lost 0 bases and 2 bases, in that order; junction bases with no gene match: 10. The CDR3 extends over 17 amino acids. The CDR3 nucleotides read TGTGCCAGCTCACCACCGGCAGTGGGGGGGATTACCTACGAGCAGTACTTC. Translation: CASSPPAVGGITYEQYF.

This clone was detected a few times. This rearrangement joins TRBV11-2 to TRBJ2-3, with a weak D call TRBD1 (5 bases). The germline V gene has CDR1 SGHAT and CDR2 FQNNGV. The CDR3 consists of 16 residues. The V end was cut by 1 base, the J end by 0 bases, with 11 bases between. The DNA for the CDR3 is TGTGCCAGCAGCTTAGTAGTTGCAGGGAGCACAGATACGCAGTATTTT. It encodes CASSLVVAGSTDTQYF. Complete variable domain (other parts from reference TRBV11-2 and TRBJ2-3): EAGVAQSPRYKIIEKRQSVAFWCNPISGHATLYWYQQILGQGPKLLIQFQNNGVVDDSQLPKDRFSAERLKGVDSTLKIQPAKLEDSAVYLCASSLVVAGSTDTQYFGPGTRLTVL.

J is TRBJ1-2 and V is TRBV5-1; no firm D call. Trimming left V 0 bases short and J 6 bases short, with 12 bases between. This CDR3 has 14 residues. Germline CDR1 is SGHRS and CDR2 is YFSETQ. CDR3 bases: TGCGCCAGCAGCTTGGGTCGGTTGTCAGATGGCTACACCTTC. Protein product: CASSLGRLSDGYTF.

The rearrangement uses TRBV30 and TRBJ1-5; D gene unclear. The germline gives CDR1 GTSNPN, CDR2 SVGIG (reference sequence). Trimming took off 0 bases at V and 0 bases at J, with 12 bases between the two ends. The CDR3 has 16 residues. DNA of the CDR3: TGTGCCTGGAGTGTAACTGGGTTAGGTAGCAATCAGCCCCAGCATTTT. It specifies CAWSVTGLGSNQPQHF.

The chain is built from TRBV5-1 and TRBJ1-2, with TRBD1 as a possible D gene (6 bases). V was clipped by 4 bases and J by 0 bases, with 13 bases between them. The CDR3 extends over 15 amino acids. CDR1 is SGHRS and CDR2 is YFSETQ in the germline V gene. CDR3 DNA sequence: TGCGCCAGCAGCACCGGACAGACGACTAACTATGGCTACACCTTC. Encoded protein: CASSTGQTTNYGYTF.